This entry lists 5 T cell receptor beta chains sequenced from one sample in a study of cytomegalovirus exposure and HLA in healthy donors. Both 60 Vbeta primers and 13 Jbeta primers went into the PCR. Measured with immunoSEQ multiplex PCR; TCRdb has only the in-frame clones, and not every one. The data hold about 120,000 clones, with under 90% observed a single time. The material sequenced was PBMCs. The source of these receptors is a woman between 35 and 50 years old in good health and CMV-seronegative.

V usage is TRBV7-9 and J usage is TRBJ2-3; the D is unclear. The length of the CDR3 is 13 residues. Trimming removed 1 base from V and 5 bases from J, with 7 bases in between. Germline CDR1 is SEHNR and CDR2 is FQNEAQ (reference sequence). CDR3 nucleotide sequence: TGTGCCAGCAGCTTAGAGTTCGGAGATACGCAGTATTTT. Translation gives CASSLEFGDTQYF.

The rearrangement uses TRBV7-9 and TRBJ1-1, with a tentative D call TRBD1 (5 bases). Trimming cost V 0 bases and J 7 bases, with 18 bases left between them. The CDR3 consists of 16 residues. In germline, CDR1 is SEHNR, CDR2 FQNEAQ (reference sequence). CDR3 nucleotide sequence: TGTGCCAGCAGCTTAGCGTCCGGGTTCGGGGGAGTTGAAGCTTTCTTT. The encoded protein is CASSLASGFGGVEAFF.

There are a few counts of this clone. V and J are TRBV5-6 and TRBJ2-7; TRBD2 agrees at 8 bases. CDR1 and CDR2 from the germline V gene are SGHDT and YYEEEE. This CDR3 is 15 amino acids long. The J segment lost 3 bases and the V segment lost 4 bases, leaving 9 bases of the junction unmatched. The CDR3 DNA reads as TGTGCCAGCAGCGATGACGGGAGGGGGTACTACGAGCAGTACTTC. Amino acid sequence: CASSDDGRGYYEQYF.

The rearrangement links TRBV4-1 to TRBJ2-5; possibly TRBD2 for D (7 bases). The germline gives CDR1 MGHRA, CDR2 YSYEKL. Trimming took off 1 base at V and 5 bases at J, with 17 bases between the two ends. There are 16 residues in the CDR3. CDR3: CASSQGGGGMWETQYF. The CDR3 coding sequence is TGCGCCAGCAGCCAAGGGGGGGGCGGCATGTGGGAGACCCAGTACTTC.

V gene TRBV7-2 combines with J gene TRBJ2-1; D is uncertain. The V and J ends lost 1 base and 4 bases respectively, with 8 bases between them. The CDR3 extends over 14 amino acids. Germline CDR1 SGHTA, CDR2 FQGNSA. The CDR3 sequence is CASSLVRTYNEQFF. DNA for the CDR3: TGTGCCAGCAGCTTAGTCCGCACATACAATGAGCAGTTCTTC.